This TCR beta chain was recorded in a study of T cells in Graves' hyperthyroidism and ophthalmopathy. Diagnostic assessment was based on clinical symptoms, serum thyroxine and TRAb, thyroid ultrasound and orbital computed tomography. Overall study results and limits: Peripheral blood also featured most of the thyroid clonotypes expanded above 0.001.

This clonotype was detected many times. The antigen is undetermined. This CDR3 has 17 amino acids. V lost 3 bases, J lost 1 base, and 17 bases lay in between. Amplified TCR beta CDR3 regions came from RNA transcripts. First-round RT-PCR with HTBI primers amplified the TCR CDR3 region. Each CDR3 protein is one row after TCRdb ran MiXCR on the multiplex PCR reads. The table lists roughly 350,000 distinct CDR3 sequences, around 13% of them singletons. The rearrangement joins TRBV12-3 or TRBV12-4 to TRBJ2-3; tentative D call: TRBD2 (5 bases). The sequenced sample was blood. The receptor was isolated from a woman aged 25 to 45 with Graves' hyperthyroidism. The CDR3 here is CASSFRLGGQGTDTQYF. The CDR3 DNA sequence: TGTGCCAGCAGTTTTCGGCTCGGCGGGCAGGGCACAGATACGCAGTATTTT.